This T cell receptor beta chain is drawn from a study of cytomegalovirus exposure and HLA in healthy donors. In the case of this clone: What it binds is unknown.

This CDR3 is 15 amino acids long. The germline CDR1 and CDR2 sequences are MNHEY and SVGAGI. Trimming took off 6 bases at V and 10 bases at J, with 21 bases between the two ends. Only in-frame clones appear in the TCRdb table, and some are missing; sequencing was by immunoSEQ multiplex PCR. The table lists roughly 52,000 clones, over 75% of them singletons. Regarding the study as a whole: The authors listed 150 to 200 TCR beta chains as cytomegalovirus-associated.

Sequencing input: PBMCs. The gene calls are TRBV6-5 and TRBJ1-4, with a tentative D call TRBD1 (6 bases). This TCR was recovered from a man aged 18-30 years in good health and CMV-seronegative. This CDR3 reads CASSPTRGRIGKLFF. The CDR3 nucleotides read TGTGCCAGCAGCCCGACCAGGGGAAGGATCGGAAAACTGTTTTTT.